Here is one TCR beta chain with its context. The data derive from a study of cytomegalovirus exposure and HLA in healthy donors. The CDR3 has 14 amino acids. V lost 6 bases and J 1 base, leaving 9 bases between the germline ends. In germline, CDR1 is LNHDA, CDR2 SQIVND (reference sequence). PCR employed 60 Vbeta and 13 Jbeta primers. The method was immunoSEQ multiplex PCR; TCRdb's version includes in-frame clones alone and lacks a portion of them. Of about 180,000 clones listed, around three quarters are singletons. This TCR was sampled from a woman aged 30 to 39 in good health and CMV-seronegative. V gene TRBV19 combines with J gene TRBJ1-4, with D possibly TRBD1 on 5 matching bases. Sequenced sample: PBMCs. The CDR3 protein is CASRQGVTNEKLFF. The CDR3 nucleotides read TGTGCCAGTAGACAAGGGGTAACTAATGAAAAACTGTTTTTT.